The 10 T cell receptor beta chains in this list originate from one sample, sequenced in a study of CD4 T cells in relation to SARS-CoV-2 and coronaviruses. Unexposed donor CD4+ T cells date from about 2011-2018, before the COVID-19 pandemic. Isolation of CD4+ T cells took place after roughly nine days in culture. The antigens these receptors bind are not known. Generated by immunoSEQ multiplex PCR, the TCRdb table keeps only in-frame clones and is missing some. The sample includes about 12,000 clones, around 73% seen only once; the top ten take around 14%. Sample: CD4+ T cells from PBMCs, cultured in vitro. These receptors all stem from a human donor in good health.

This clone was detected a few times. The chain employs TRBV6-5 and TRBJ2-1; 11 bases are a match to TRBD2. Trimming took 6 bases from V and 3 from J; bases not matched to a gene: 1. Per germline, CDR1 MNHEY and CDR2 SVGAGI. The CDR3 consists of 14 residues. CDR3 residues: CASRGTSGYNEQFF. In nucleotides, the CDR3 is TGTGCCAGCAGGGGGACTAGCGGCTACAATGAGCAGTTCTTC.

The V gene is TRBV7-8, the J gene TRBJ1-3; no definite D call. The CDR3 consists of 12 residues. CDR1 is SGHVS and CDR2 is FQNEAQ in the germline V gene. V gave up 5 bases and J gave up 4 bases, with 6 bases separating them. The CDR3 sequence: CASSPAGNTIYF. The CDR3 DNA reads TGTGCCAGCAGCCCTGCCGGAAACACCATATATTTT.

The gene calls are TRBV6-5 and TRBJ2-7, with 9 bases identical to TRBD1. J gave up 5 bases and V 10 bases, and 3 bases lay outside the gene matches. From germline, CDR1 is MNHEY and CDR2 SVGAGI. This CDR3 has 11 amino acids. CDR3 sequence reads: CATWDRDEQYF. The CDR3 DNA sequence: TGTGCCACCTGGGACAGGGACGAGCAGTACTTC.

The chain joins TRBV11-2 to TRBJ1-1, with D possibly matching TRBD1 (5 bases). Per the germline V gene, CDR1 is SGHAT and CDR2 is FQNNGV. This CDR3 comprises 16 residues. V was clipped by 1 base and J by 4 bases, with 16 bases between them. The CDR3 sequence: CASSLVGEVPGTEAFF. CDR3 nucleotide sequence: TGTGCCAGCAGCTTAGTAGGGGAGGTACCGGGCACTGAAGCTTTCTTT.

The rearrangement uses TRBV7-9 and TRBJ2-2; D may be TRBD2 (6 bases). This CDR3 region has 11 residues. Germline CDR1 is SEHNR and CDR2 is FQNEAQ (reference sequence). The V end was cut by 8 bases, the J end by 5 bases, with 6 bases between. CDR3 loop: CASGRTGELFF. DNA of the CDR3: TGTGCCAGCGGGAGGACCGGGGAGCTGTTTTTT.

The rearrangement joins TRBV5-1 to TRBJ2-7, with 13 bases lining up with TRBD2. Trimming removed 1 base from V and 6 bases from J; junction bases left unmatched: 7. CDR3 length: 16 amino acids. CDR1 and CDR2 (germline): SGHRS, YFSETQ. The CDR3 region has the DNA TGCGCCAGCAGCTTGAGACTAGCGGGGGGCTCTGGCGAGCAGTACTTC. Its translation: CASSLRLAGGSGEQYF. Variable domain in full (rest from reference TRBV5-1 and TRBJ2-7): KAGVTQTPRYLIKTRGQQVTLSCSPISGHRSVSWYQQTPGQGLQFLFEYFSETQRNKGNFPGRFSGRQFSNSRSEMNVSTLELGDSALYLCASSLRLAGGSGEQYFGPGTRLTVT.

The V and J genes are TRBV5-6 and TRBJ2-5; D tentatively fits TRBD1 or TRBD2 (7 bases each). Germline assignment: CDR1 SGHDT and CDR2 YYEEEE. The CDR3 totals 16 residues. V was cut by 5 bases and J by 4 bases, with 21 bases left in between. The chain's CDR3 is CASSPRGGGSLETQYF. CDR3 sequence (DNA): TGTGCCAGCAGTCCGAGGGGAGGGGGCTCATTAGAGACCCAGTACTTC.

The V call is TRBV7-2, the J call TRBJ1-1, with a possible D match to TRBD1 (5 bases). CDR1 is SGHTA, CDR2 FQGNSA, per germline. Trimming pared 1 base from V and 5 bases from J, leaving 14 bases between. The CDR3 runs 15 residues. The CDR3 DNA reads as TGTGCCAGCAGCTTAGGAAGGGGACCGAAGACTGAAGCTTTCTTT. Amino acid sequence: CASSLGRGPKTEAFF.

This sequence joins TRBV12-3 or TRBV12-4 and TRBJ1-2; D perhaps matches TRBD1 (6 bases). Deletions cut 9 bases from V and 6 bases from J, with 17 bases between. The length of the CDR3 is 13 residues. The CDR3 nucleotides are TGTGCCAGTTATAAAGGGGGTGGCGATGGCTACACCTTC. As protein: CASYKGGGDGYTF.

The chain has TRBV27 and TRBJ2-1, with D possibly TRBD1 on 6 matching bases. Trimming left V 6 bases short and J 4 bases short, with 10 bases between. This CDR3 region has 13 residues. The germline CDR1 and CDR2 sequences are MNHEY and SMNVEV (reference sequence). CDR3 coding DNA: TGTGCCAGCAGGGGAACAGGGTACAATGAGCAGTTCTTC. Its translation is CASRGTGYNEQFF.